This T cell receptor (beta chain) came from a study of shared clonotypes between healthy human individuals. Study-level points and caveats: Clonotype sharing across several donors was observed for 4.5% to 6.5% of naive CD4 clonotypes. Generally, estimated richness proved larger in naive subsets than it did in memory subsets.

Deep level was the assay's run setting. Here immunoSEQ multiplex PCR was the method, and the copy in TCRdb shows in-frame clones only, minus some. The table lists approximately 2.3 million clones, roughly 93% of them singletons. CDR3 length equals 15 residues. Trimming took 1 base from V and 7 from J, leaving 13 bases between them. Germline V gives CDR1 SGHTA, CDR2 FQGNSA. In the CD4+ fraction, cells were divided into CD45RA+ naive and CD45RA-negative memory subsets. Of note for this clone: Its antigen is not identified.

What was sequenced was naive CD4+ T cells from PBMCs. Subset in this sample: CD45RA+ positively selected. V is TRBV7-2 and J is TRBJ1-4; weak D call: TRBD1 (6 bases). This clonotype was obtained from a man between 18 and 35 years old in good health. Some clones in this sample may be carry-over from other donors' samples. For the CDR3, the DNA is TGTGCCAGCAGCTTAGTCGGGGGCGGCGGTGAAAAACTGTTTTTT. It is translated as CASSLVGGGGEKLFF.